This TCR beta chain is from a study of blood T cell repertoires in COVID-19. On the study more broadly: The United States, Italy and Spain supplied acute and convalescent COVID-19 samples. T cells, B-cell-depleted T cells, or PBMCs provided the cDNA or gDNA that served as material.

Original processing notes: By means of reference gene primer amplification, nucleated cell counts were estimated. Method: immunoSEQ multiplex PCR; TCRdb's copy keeps in-frame clones and lacks some. V, J and clone size derive from that table, while D and trimming were established from the DNA sequence. The repertoire holds about 83,000 clones, with more than 65% as singletons. The CDR3 runs to 16 residues. Between the trimmed V and J ends, which lost 0 bases and 4 bases, there was a span of 13 bases. CDR1 LGHDT and CDR2 YNNKEL come from the germline V gene (reference sequence). This chain links TRBV3-1 (or the pseudogene TRBV3-2) with TRBJ1-5; maybe TRBD1 (6 bases). This receptor was identified in a woman of 80 years or more with active or convalescent COVID-19. The sample was peripheral blood. The chain's CDR3 is CASSQDLTGSNQPQHF. CDR3 DNA: TGTGCCAGCAGCCAAGATCTCACAGGGTCGAATCAGCCCCAGCATTTT.